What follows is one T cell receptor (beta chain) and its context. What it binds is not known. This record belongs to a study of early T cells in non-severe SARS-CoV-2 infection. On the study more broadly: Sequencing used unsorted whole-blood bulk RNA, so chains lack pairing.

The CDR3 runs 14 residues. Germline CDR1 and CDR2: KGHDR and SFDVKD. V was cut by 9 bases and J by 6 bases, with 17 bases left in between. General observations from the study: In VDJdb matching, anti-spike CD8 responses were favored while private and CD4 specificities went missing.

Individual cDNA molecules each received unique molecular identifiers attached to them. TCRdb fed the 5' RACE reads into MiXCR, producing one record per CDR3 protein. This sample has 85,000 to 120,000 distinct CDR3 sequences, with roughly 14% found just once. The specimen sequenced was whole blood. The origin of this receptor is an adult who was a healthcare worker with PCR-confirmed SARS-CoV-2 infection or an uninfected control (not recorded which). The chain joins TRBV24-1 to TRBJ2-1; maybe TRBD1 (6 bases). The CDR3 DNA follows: TGTGCCACCGCCCCCACAACAGGGATCAATGAGCAGTTCTTC. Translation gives CATAPTTGINEQFF.